Each of the 18 T cell receptor beta chains below was sequenced from the same sample in a study of neurological immune-mediated disorders. Each CDR3 protein gets one entry after TCRdb re-called the 5' RACE reads with MiXCR. The top ten clones hold 15% of a sample with tens of thousands of distinct CDR3 sequences, more than 15% of them seen once. Source material: PBMCs. The receptors originated from a woman between 40 and 55 years old in good health.

This clonotype was seen at least ten times. CDR3 loop: CASSQGRGSEQFF. CDR3 nucleotides: TGTGCCAGCAGCCAGGGAAGGGGCTCTGAGCAGTTCTTC. The gene calls are TRBV3-1 and TRBJ2-1; tentative D call: TRBD1 (5 bases). There are 13 residues in the CDR3. CDR1 and CDR2 from the germline V gene are LGHDT and YNNKEL (reference sequence). V lost 3 bases, J lost 9 bases, and 12 bases lay in between.

This clonotype has at least ten counts. V is TRBV6-5 and J is TRBJ2-2; D remains unclear. This CDR3 has 16 amino acids. Germline V gene sequence: CDR1 MNHEY, CDR2 SVGAGI. V dropped 6 bases and J dropped 3 bases, with 17 bases sitting between them. The CDR3 nucleotides are TGTGCCAGCAGCCCAAGAAGGGTTGGGGACACCGGGGAGCTGTTTTTT. It codes for CASSPRRVGDTGELFF.

This clonotype was recorded many times. The chain combines TRBV7-2 with TRBJ1-4; 9 bases agree with TRBD1. This CDR3 region has 14 residues. CDR1 is SGHTA, CDR2 FQGNSA, per germline. V shed 4 bases and J 6 bases; nucleotides not matched to a gene: 3. This chain's CDR3 is CASSSQGADEKLFF. In DNA, the CDR3 is TGTGCCAGCAGCTCACAGGGGGCTGATGAAAAACTGTTTTTT.

As to this clonotype: At one of its ends the junction is not consistent with the germline gene, which may arise from a read error. The chain has TRBV4-2 and TRBJ2-7, with TRBD2 matching over 14 bases. The germline gives CDR1 LGHNA, CDR2 YNFKEQ. This CDR3 spans 18 amino acids. CDR3 sequence: CASSPLLTSGGASYEQYF. The CDR3 nucleotides read TGTGCCAGCAGCCCACTACTGACTAGCGGGGGGGCTTCCTATGAGCAGTACTTC.

This clonotype appeared many times. The chain links TRBV28 to TRBJ1-5; 8 bases map to TRBD1. V was clipped by 6 bases and J by 6 bases; unmatched bases: 7. CDR3 size: 14 residues. CDR1 is MDHEN, CDR2 SYDVKM, per germline. CDR3 DNA sequence: TGTGCCAGCAGGGGTCAGGGGGCGGGTCAGCCCCAGCATTTT. This codes for CASRGQGAGQPQHF.

This clonotype was seen ten or more times. The chain has TRBV12-3 or TRBV12-4 and TRBJ1-1; possible D gene TRBD1, 5 bases. This CDR3 contains 13 residues. Deletions cut 3 bases from V and 11 bases from J, with 16 bases between. CDR3 nucleotide sequence: TGTGCCAGCAGTTTGACCAGGGAGTTAAATGCTTTCTTT. Residues: CASSLTRELNAFF.

At least ten counts were recorded for this clonotype. This chain connects TRBV4-3 to TRBJ2-3; 9 nucleotides match TRBD2. Per germline, CDR1 LGHNA and CDR2 YSLEER. The CDR3 runs to 16 residues. Unmatched junction bases numbered 3, after V lost 0 bases and J lost 2 bases. CDR3 residues: CASSQDLAGNTDTQYF. The CDR3 nucleotides are TGCGCCAGCAGCCAAGACCTAGCGGGAAACACAGATACGCAGTATTTT.

Turning to this clonotype: It may be a read error: a sequence one base away is much more abundant. V is TRBV3-1 and J is TRBJ2-5; tentatively, D is TRBD1 (7 bases). The germline V and J ends were trimmed by 9 bases and 5 bases, with 16 bases remaining between them. Germline V gene data show CDR1 as LGHDT and CDR2 as YNNKEL (reference sequence). The CDR3 is 13 residues long. Here the CDR3 reads CARRGPSGETQYF. The CDR3 DNA reads as TGTGCCAGAAGGGGGCCCAGCGGGGAGACCCAGTACTTC.

V usage is TRBV20-1 and J usage is TRBJ1-5; D may be TRBD1 (5 bases). Trimming took 6 bases from V and 4 from J, leaving 13 bases between them. The CDR3 spans 13 residues. CDR1 is DFQATT and CDR2 is SNEGSKA in the germline V gene (reference sequence). The CDR3 sequence is CSAFQGPNQPQHF. The CDR3 bases are TGCAGTGCCTTTCAGGGACCTAATCAGCCCCAGCATTTT.

At least ten counts were recorded for this clonotype. CDR3 sequence reads: CSASAGEIGTGELFF. CDR3 coding DNA: TGCAGTGCTAGTGCGGGGGAGATTGGCACCGGGGAGCTGTTTTTT. The chain links TRBV20-1 to TRBJ2-2; TRBD2 agrees at 7 bases. The ends lost 3 bases at V and 4 bases at J; junction bases unmatched: 8. The germline V gene encodes CDR1 DFQATT and CDR2 SNEGSKA (reference sequence). This CDR3 has 15 residues.

This clonotype was recorded at least ten times. This sequence joins TRBV6-2 or TRBV6-3 and TRBJ2-2, with a possible D match to TRBD2 (6 bases). This CDR3 is 17 amino acids long. Germline V lookup: CDR1 MNHEY, CDR2 SVGEGT. Between the trimmed V and J ends, which lost 5 bases and 4 bases, there was a span of 20 bases. CDR3 sequence (DNA): TGTGCCAGCAGTCCCCGATTCCCCGGGAGAGGCACCGGGGAGCTGTTTTTT. Its translation is CASSPRFPGRGTGELFF.

The chain recombines TRBV5-1 with TRBJ2-3; 11 nucleotides agree with TRBD2. After removal of 2 bases from V and 2 bases from J, the junction contained 13 bases not matched to a gene. This CDR3 spans 19 amino acids. The germline V gene encodes CDR1 SGHRS and CDR2 YFSETQ. The CDR3 sequence is CASSFKLAGVEANTDTQYF. CDR3 DNA: TGCGCCAGCAGCTTCAAACTAGCGGGGGTCGAGGCTAACACAGATACGCAGTATTTT. Variable domain in full (rest from reference TRBV5-1 and TRBJ2-3): KAGVTQTPRYLIKTRGQQVTLSCSPISGHRSVSWYQQTPGQGLQFLFEYFSETQRNKGNFPGRFSGRQFSNSRSEMNVSTLELGDSALYLCASSFKLAGVEANTDTQYFGPGTRLTVL.

In its sample, this clonotype was seen many times. V is TRBV2 and J is TRBJ2-5; 7 nucleotides agree with TRBD1. Germline CDR1 is SNHLY and CDR2 is FYNNEI. After removal of 6 bases from V and 7 bases from J, the junction contained 8 bases not matched to a gene. The CDR3 runs 13 residues. The CDR3 protein is CASSETGIGTQYF. CDR3 sequence (DNA): TGTGCCAGCAGCGAGACAGGGATTGGGACCCAGTACTTC. The full variable domain, in which reference TRBV2 and TRBJ2-5 provide the parts outside the CDR3, is EPEVTQTPSHQVTQMGQEVILRCVPISNHLYFYWYRQILGQKVEFLVSFYNNEISEKSEIFDDQFSVERPDGSNFTLKIRSTKLEDSAMYFCASSETGIGTQYFGPGTRLLVL.

The CDR3 bases are TGTGCCAGCAGCCAATTTACTGGAAACACCATATATTTT. It yields the protein CASSQFTGNTIYF. This chain joins TRBV3-1 and TRBJ1-3, with D hard to call. V was pared by 2 bases and J by 2 bases, with 4 bases between. CDR1 LGHDT and CDR2 YNNKEL come from the germline V gene (reference sequence). This CDR3 contains 13 residues.

The sample holds many counts of this clonotype. The chain couples TRBV20-1 to TRBJ1-1; TRBD1 matches 7 bases. The germline gives CDR1 DFQATT, CDR2 SNEGSKA (reference sequence). With 5 bases clipped from V and 6 bases from J, the junction kept 9 bases outside the gene matches. This CDR3 has 13 amino acids. CDR3 nucleotide sequence: TGCAGTGCTCCAGGAGGGGGCATATCTGAAGCTTTCTTT. It specifies CSAPGGGISEAFF.

Many counts were recorded for this clonotype. The gene calls are TRBV9 and TRBJ1-1; D is possibly TRBD1 (5 bases). Germline CDR1 SGDLS, CDR2 YYNGEE. There are 13 residues in the CDR3. V was cut by 4 bases and J by 5 bases, with 12 bases left in between. The CDR3 loop reads CASSPLWGTEAFF. The CDR3, as DNA: TGTGCCAGCAGCCCCCTCTGGGGGACTGAAGCTTTCTTT.

This clonotype has at least ten counts. The chain couples TRBV20-1 to TRBJ1-5; 7 nucleotides agree with TRBD1. Germline trimming cut 8 bases from V and 4 bases from J; bases unmatched to any gene: 8. Germline values: CDR1 DFQATT, CDR2 SNEGSKA (reference sequence). The CDR3 contains 13 residues. The CDR3 DNA is TGCAGTTCCGCGCCAGGGGGTAATCAGCCCCAGCATTTT. It specifies CSSAPGGNQPQHF.

The V call is TRBV18, the J call TRBJ1-2; the D gene is possibly TRBD1 (6 bases). Per the germline V gene, CDR1 is KGHSH and CDR2 is LQKENI. V lost 6 bases and J lost 8, with 19 bases in between. The CDR3 extends over 14 amino acids. DNA for the CDR3: TGTGCCAGCTCCCCCAGCGGGGGGGCGGGAGGCTACACCTTC. Translating it yields CASSPSGGAGGYTF.